This T cell receptor (beta chain) stems from a study of blood T cell repertoires in COVID-19 (dated by TCRdb to the early 2020s). In terms of the full investigation: Samples from collaborators originated in the United States, Italy and Spain and spanned both the acute and convalescent phases of COVID-19. Where available, HLA class I and class II types were obtained from metadata supplied by the sample provider rather than from assay-based typing. The repertoires were released in a freely available public database intended as a resource for research on the immune response to SARS-CoV-2. Subjects who had been exposed to COVID-19, were actively infected with it, or had recovered from it provided the deeply sampled blood TCRbeta repertoires that made up the dataset. The material from the prospective study consisted of cDNA or gDNA derived from T cells, B-cell-depleted T cells, or PBMCs. Nearly every sample came with metadata listing a de-identified subject ID, COVID-19 status, age in years and sex. Samples came from the ongoing ImmuneRACE study (first 160 participants) plus 1,254 subjects from 6 global collaborators. What the study reported, not specific to this receptor: The quantity of clinical and demographic metadata differed by source and by participant and was supplied without curation.

About this clone itself: The specificity of this receptor is unknown. No base qualities exist here, and no much larger clone lies one base off it.

Taken from cysteine to phenylalanine, the CDR3 has 12 residues. CDR3 DNA is the only sequence kept; it has 36 bases, read in frame from the first base. The trim is 6 bases for V and 4 bases for J, with a gap of 10 bases between the germline ends. Based on the germline V gene (reference sequence), the CDR1 and CDR2 sequences are MNHEY and SMNVEV. TCRbeta CDR3 regions were amplified from genomic DNA using the immunoSEQ Assay, a bias-controlled multiplex PCR. The source study handled its data this way. The number of nucleated cells in each sample was estimated from the amplification of reference gene primers within the assay. To quantify the absolute abundance of each unique TCRbeta CDR3 rearrangement, sequence reads were collapsed and filtered. For each sample, productive Simpson clonality was calculated as the square root of Simpson's diversity index over productive rearrangements. The table comes from immuneACCESS by way of TCRdb, which keeps in-frame sequences with V and J called. Part of the clones is missing from these tables; in studies checked, under half for an unresolved V gene and the rest for unknown reasons. The V and J calls and clone size are taken from that table; D and trimming were inferred from the DNA. The sample table shows approximately 280,000 clones, and 65% to 90% are seen once. The top ten constitute about 5.1% of the sample.

Collaborating institutions collected whole blood in K2EDTA tubes following their own protocols. For TCRbeta analysis, collaborator samples were shipped as frozen whole blood, as isolated PBMCs, or as DNA extracted from either sample type. Sequenced material: peripheral blood. The receptor was isolated from a man between 50 and 59 years old with active or convalescent COVID-19. The chain uses TRBV27 and TRBJ2-7, with no confidently assigned D gene. CDR3 region: CASSGSRYEQYF. The sequenced DNA: TGTGCCAGCAGCGGTAGTCGGTACGAGCAGTACTTC.